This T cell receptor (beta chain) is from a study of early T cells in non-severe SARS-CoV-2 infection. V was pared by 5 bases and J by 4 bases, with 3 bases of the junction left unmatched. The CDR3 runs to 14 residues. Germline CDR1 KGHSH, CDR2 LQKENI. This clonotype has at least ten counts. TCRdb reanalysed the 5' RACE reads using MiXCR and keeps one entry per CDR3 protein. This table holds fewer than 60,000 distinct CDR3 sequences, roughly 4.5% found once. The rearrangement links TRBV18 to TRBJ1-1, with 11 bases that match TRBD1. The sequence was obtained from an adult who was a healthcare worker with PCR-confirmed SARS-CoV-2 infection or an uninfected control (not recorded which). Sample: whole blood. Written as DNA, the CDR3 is TGTGCCAGCTCATCGGGGACAGGGGGCACTGAAGCTTTCTTT. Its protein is CASSSGTGGTEAFF.